The TCR beta chain described here comes from a study of shared clonotypes between healthy human individuals. Study observations and caveats: Specimens sampled were limited to blood, with tissue repertoires likely differing.

Study donors comprised healthy, HIV-negative adults devoid of recent acute infection or vaccination. Genomic DNA from unsorted samples was obtained from 83 million or so PBMCs (per sample). As concerns this clone: What it recognizes is unknown.

Among the unsorted PBMC samples, replicate PCRs used approximately 270 ng DNA, roughly 30,000 T cell genomes. The assay was immunoSEQ multiplex PCR, and TCRdb's table has in-frame clones only and misses some. The sample has 400,000 to 600,000 clones, about 85% seen once. Trimming cost V 1 base and J 0 bases, with 12 bases left between them. CDR3 length: 16 residues. Germline assignment: CDR1 SGHAT and CDR2 FQNNGV. The sequenced material came from PBMCs. This chain uses TRBV11-2 with TRBJ1-2; D perhaps matches TRBD1 (6 bases). The origin of this receptor is a woman aged 40 to 49 in good health. Some clones in this sample may be carry-over from other donors' samples. Here the CDR3 DNA reads TGTGCCAGCAGCTTAGCCTTGGGGGGCCCTAACTATGGCTACACCTTC. Its protein product is CASSLALGGPNYGYTF.